This T cell receptor beta chain was profiled in a study of regulatory T cells in long-lasting Graves disease. Sample time point: newly diagnosed GD, antithyroid drugs for less than 3 months. The TCR library was prepared using RNA isolated from PBMCs. Germline assignment: CDR1 MDHEN and CDR2 SYDVKM. This CDR3 is built from 15 residues. V was clipped by 5 bases and J by 9 bases; unmatched bases: 6. The sample holds many counts of this clonotype. HTBI primers from iRepertoire and Arm-PCR of CDR3 regions yielded the TCR beta libraries. A single record per CDR3 protein comes from TCRdb applying MiXCR to the multiplex PCR reads. The sample records about 210,000 distinct CDR3 sequences, roughly a fifth being singletons. Another study also made use of these data, one on T cells in Graves' hyperthyroidism and ophthalmopathy. This second study says: In patients aged 18 to 65, hyperthyroidism was newly diagnosed, with duration under 2 months. The HTBI set primed first-round TCR CDR3 RT-PCR. With a median lead of about six months before onset, the model predicted ophthalmopathy.

The chain employs TRBV28 and TRBJ1-6; 11 bases are shared with TRBD1. This receptor was taken from a woman younger than 45 with Graves disease. The material sequenced was peripheral blood mononuclear cells (PBMCs), taken at new diagnosis, from a patient treated with antithyroid drugs. In nucleotides, the CDR3 is TGTGCCAGCAGTGGGGACAGGGGGGACGGTTCACCCCTCCACTTT. It translates to CASSGDRGDGSPLHF.